The 7 T cell receptor beta chains given below trace back to one sample, sequenced in a study of T cell responses to AZD1222 COVID-19 vaccine. TCRdb's copy holds only in-frame clones and misses some; the assay was immunoSEQ multiplex PCR. Of about 120,000 clones in the sample, roughly nine tenths were seen once. Sample: peripheral blood, taken on day 0 of AZD1222 vaccination. The receptors shown here come from an adult in good health.

The chain has TRBV19 and TRBJ1-4; 7 nucleotides line up with TRBD1. The CDR3 is 15 amino acids. CDR1 LNHDA and CDR2 SQIVND come from the germline V gene (reference sequence). V shed 9 bases and J 8 bases; nucleotides not matched to a gene: 15. Here the CDR3 DNA reads TGTGCCAGACCTCGTGGCAGGGGGGTAGAAGAAAAACTGTTTTTT. As protein: CARPRGRGVEEKLFF.

This chain connects TRBV27 to TRBJ2-6; no reliable D call. This CDR3 has 15 amino acids. Looked up from germline, CDR1 is MNHEY and CDR2 is SMNVEV (reference sequence). V shed 4 bases and J shed 0 bases, with 7 bases lying between them. The CDR3 nucleotides read TGTGCCAGCAGTTCTACCGCCTCTGGGGCCAACGTCCTGACTTTC. Translating gives CASSSTASGANVLTF.

In DNA form, the CDR3 reads TGTGCCAGCAGCCGGACAGCAACTAATGAAAAACTGTTTTTT. Its translation: CASSRTATNEKLFF. The chain is built from TRBV7-9 and TRBJ1-4; a possible D gene is TRBD1 (6 bases). Trimming removed 5 bases from V and 0 bases from J, with 7 bases in between. Germline V gene lookup returns CDR1 SEHNR and CDR2 FQNEAQ (reference sequence). CDR3 length: 14 residues.

The V and J genes are TRBV27 and TRBJ2-1, with 10 bases that match TRBD2. The CDR3 runs to 18 residues. Germline assignment: CDR1 MNHEY and CDR2 SMNVEV (reference sequence). J was trimmed by 5 bases and V by 2 bases; bases with no gene match: 12. In DNA, the CDR3 is TGTGCCAGCAGTTTAAGGTTTTCTAGCGGGGGACAAAACAATGAGCAGTTCTTC. Protein: CASSLRFSSGGQNNEQFF.

This clone was recorded a few times. The V call is TRBV5-4, the J call TRBJ1-4; D is ambiguous. The CDR3 consists of 15 residues. The germline V gene has CDR1 SGHNT and CDR2 YYREEE (reference sequence). V lost 0 bases to trimming and J lost 0 bases, with 6 bases between them. For the CDR3, the DNA is TGTGCCAGCAGCTTGGCAGGAGCAACTAATGAAAAACTGTTTTTT. Amino acids: CASSLAGATNEKLFF.

V usage is TRBV19 and J usage is TRBJ2-7, with D tentatively TRBD1 (6 bases). The V end lost 6 bases, the J end lost 6 bases, and 18 bases lay between the germline ends. The CDR3 runs to 14 residues. Germline assignment: CDR1 LNHDA and CDR2 SQIVND (reference sequence). The CDR3 loop reads CASSHFTMGAEQYF. As DNA, the CDR3 is TGTGCCAGTAGCCACTTCACCATGGGGGCCGAGCAGTACTTC.

The sample holds a few counts of this clone. The chain combines TRBV5-1 with TRBJ2-2, with TRBD1 identical over 10 bases. The V gene's germline CDR1 is SGHRS and CDR2 YFSETQ. With V trimmed by 5 bases and J by 1 base, 2 bases remained unmatched. This CDR3 is built from 15 residues. In DNA form, the CDR3 reads TGCGCCAGCAGGACAGGGGGCCTGAACACCGGGGAGCTGTTTTTT. This codes for CASRTGGLNTGELFF.